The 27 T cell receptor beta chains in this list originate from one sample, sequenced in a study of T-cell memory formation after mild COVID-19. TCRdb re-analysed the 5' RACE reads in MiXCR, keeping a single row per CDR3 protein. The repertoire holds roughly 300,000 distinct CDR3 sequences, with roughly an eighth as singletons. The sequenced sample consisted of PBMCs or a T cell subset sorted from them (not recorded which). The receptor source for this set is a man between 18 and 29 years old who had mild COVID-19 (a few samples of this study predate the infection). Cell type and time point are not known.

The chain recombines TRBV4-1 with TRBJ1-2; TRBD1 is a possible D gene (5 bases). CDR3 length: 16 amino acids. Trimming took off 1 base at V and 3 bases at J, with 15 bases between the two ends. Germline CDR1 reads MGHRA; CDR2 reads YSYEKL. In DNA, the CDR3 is TGCGCCAGCAGCCAAGTCCCCCGAAAGGGGCACTATGGCTACACCTTC. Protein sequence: CASSQVPRKGHYGYTF.

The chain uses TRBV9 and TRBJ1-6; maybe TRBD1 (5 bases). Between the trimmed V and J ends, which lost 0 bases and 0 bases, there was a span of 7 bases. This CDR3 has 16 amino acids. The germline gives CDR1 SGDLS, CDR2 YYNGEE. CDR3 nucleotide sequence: TGTGCCAGCAGCGTAGACAGGAGCTCCTATAATTCACCCCTCCACTTT. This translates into CASSVDRSSYNSPLHF.

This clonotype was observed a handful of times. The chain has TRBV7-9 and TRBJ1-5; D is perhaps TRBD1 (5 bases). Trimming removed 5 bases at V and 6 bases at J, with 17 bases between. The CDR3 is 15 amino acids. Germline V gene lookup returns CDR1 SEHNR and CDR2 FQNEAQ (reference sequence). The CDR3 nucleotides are TGTGCCAGCAGCGCTCCCGGGGCCGGCAGTCAGCCCCAGCATTTT. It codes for CASSAPGAGSQPQHF.

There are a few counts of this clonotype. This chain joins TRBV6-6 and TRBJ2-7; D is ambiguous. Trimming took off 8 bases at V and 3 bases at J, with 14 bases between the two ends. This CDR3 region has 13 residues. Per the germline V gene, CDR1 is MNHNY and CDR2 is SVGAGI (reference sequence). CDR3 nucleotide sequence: TGTGCCAGCTCTGTGTACTCAAACTACGAGCAGTACTTC. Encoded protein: CASSVYSNYEQYF.

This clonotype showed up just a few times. The CDR3 DNA follows: TGTGCCAGCAGCTCAGCAACAGATACGCAGTATTTT. This encodes CASSSATDTQYF. V and J are TRBV6-2 or TRBV6-3 and TRBJ2-3; D is unclear. V lost 6 bases and J 3 bases, leaving 7 bases between the germline ends. The germline CDR1 and CDR2 sequences are MNHEY and SVGEGT. This CDR3 is built from 12 residues.

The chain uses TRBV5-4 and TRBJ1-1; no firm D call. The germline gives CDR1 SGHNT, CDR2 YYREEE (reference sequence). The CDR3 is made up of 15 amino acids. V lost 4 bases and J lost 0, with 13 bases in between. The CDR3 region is CASSLGGPMNTEAFF. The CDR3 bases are TGTGCCAGCAGCCTGGGAGGGCCCATGAACACTGAAGCTTTCTTT.

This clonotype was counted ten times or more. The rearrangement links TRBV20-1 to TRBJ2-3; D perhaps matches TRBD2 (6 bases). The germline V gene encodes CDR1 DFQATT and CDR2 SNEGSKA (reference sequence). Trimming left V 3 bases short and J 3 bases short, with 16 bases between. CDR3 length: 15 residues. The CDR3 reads CSASVAGSGTDTQYF. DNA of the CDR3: TGCAGTGCTAGCGTGGCGGGGTCGGGAACAGATACGCAGTATTTT.

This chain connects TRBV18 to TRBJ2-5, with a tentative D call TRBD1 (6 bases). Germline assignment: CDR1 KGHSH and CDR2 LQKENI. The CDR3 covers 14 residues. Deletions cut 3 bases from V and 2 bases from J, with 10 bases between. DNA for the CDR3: TGTGCCAGCTCACCCACAGGGATACAAGAGACCCAGTACTTC. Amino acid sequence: CASSPTGIQETQYF. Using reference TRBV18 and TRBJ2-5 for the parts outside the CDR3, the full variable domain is NAGVMQNPRHLVRRRGQEARLRCSPMKGHSHVYWYRQLPEEGLKFMVYLQKENIIDESGMPKERFSAEFPKEGPSILRIQQVVRGDSAAYFCASSPTGIQETQYFGPGTRLLVL.

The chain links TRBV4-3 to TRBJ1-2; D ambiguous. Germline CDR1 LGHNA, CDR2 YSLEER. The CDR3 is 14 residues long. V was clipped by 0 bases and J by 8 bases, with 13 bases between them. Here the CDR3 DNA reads TGCGCCAGCAGCCAAGACTGGGATGCTAGAGGCTACACCTTC. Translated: CASSQDWDARGYTF.

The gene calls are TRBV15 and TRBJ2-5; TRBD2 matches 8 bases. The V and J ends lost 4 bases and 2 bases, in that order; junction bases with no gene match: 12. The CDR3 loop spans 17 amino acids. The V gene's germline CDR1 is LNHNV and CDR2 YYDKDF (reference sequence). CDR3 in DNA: TGTGCCACCAGCACTAGTGGACGCGGGGGGCTACAAGAGACCCAGTACTTC. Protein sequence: CATSTSGRGGLQETQYF.

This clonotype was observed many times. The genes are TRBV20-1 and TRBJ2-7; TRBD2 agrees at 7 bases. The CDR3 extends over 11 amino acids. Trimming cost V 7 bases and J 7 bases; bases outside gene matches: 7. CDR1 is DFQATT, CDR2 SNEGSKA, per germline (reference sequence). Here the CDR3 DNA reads TGCAGTGGTGGACTAGGCGGGGAGCAGTACTTC. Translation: CSGGLGGEQYF.

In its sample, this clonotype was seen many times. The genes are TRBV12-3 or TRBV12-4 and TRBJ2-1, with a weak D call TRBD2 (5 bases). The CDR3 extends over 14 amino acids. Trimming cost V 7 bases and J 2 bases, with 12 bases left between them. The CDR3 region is CASTSGTTYNEQFF. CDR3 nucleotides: TGTGCCAGCACCTCGGGAACTACCTACAATGAGCAGTTCTTC.

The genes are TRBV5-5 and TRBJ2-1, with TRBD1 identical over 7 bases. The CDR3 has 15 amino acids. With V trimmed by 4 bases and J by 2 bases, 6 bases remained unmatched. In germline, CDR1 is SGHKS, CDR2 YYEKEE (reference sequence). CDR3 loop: CASSPTGVPYNEQFF. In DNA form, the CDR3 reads TGTGCCAGCAGCCCCACAGGGGTCCCCTACAATGAGCAGTTCTTC.

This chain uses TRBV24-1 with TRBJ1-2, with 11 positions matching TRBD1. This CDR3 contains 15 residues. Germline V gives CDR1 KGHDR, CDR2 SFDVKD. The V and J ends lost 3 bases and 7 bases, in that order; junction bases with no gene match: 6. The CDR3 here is CATSDPGQGEGGYTF. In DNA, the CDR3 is TGTGCCACCAGTGATCCGGGACAGGGGGAGGGTGGCTACACCTTC.

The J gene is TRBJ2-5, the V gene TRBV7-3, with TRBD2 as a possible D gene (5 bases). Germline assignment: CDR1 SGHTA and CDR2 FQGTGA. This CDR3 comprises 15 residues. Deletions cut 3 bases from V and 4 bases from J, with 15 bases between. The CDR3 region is CASSFSGSRGETQYF. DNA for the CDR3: TGTGCCAGCAGCTTCTCGGGGTCTCGGGGAGAGACCCAGTACTTC.

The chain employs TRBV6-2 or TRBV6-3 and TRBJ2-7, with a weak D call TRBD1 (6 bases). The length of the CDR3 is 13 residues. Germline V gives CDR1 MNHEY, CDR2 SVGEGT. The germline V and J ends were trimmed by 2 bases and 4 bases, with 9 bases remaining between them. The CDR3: CASSYPDSYEQYF. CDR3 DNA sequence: TGTGCCAGCAGTTACCCGGACAGTTACGAGCAGTACTTC.

The CDR3 DNA is TGCAGCGTTGAAGTGTGGGACAGGGACGTTTACTACGAGCAGTACTTC. Its protein is CSVEVWDRDVYYEQYF. The rearrangement links TRBV29-1 to TRBJ2-7; 9 bases line up with TRBD1. Trimming at V came to 1 base and at J to 3 bases, leaving 10 bases not matched to a gene. There are 16 residues in the CDR3. Germline V lookup: CDR1 SQVTM, CDR2 ANQGSEA.

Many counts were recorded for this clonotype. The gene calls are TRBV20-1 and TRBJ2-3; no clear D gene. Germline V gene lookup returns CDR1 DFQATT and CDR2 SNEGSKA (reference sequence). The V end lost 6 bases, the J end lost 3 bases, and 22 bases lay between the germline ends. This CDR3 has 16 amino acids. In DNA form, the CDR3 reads TGCAGTGCGCCTATGGGGTTATTGATCGGGACAGATACGCAGTATTTT. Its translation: CSAPMGLLIGTDTQYF.

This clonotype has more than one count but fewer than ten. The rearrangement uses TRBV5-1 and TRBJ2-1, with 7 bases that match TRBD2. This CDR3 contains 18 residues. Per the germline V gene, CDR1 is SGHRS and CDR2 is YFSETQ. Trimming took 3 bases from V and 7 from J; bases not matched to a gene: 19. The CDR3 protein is CASSSPKIAGDLRNEQFF. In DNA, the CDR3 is TGCGCCAGCAGCTCCCCAAAGATCGCGGGGGATCTTAGGAATGAGCAGTTCTTC.

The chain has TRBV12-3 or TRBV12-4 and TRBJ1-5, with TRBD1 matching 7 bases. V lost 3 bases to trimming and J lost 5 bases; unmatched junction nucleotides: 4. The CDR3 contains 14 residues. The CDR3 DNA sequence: TGTGCCAGCAGTTTCGTTGACAGGGATCAGCCCCAGCATTTT. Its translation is CASSFVDRDQPQHF.

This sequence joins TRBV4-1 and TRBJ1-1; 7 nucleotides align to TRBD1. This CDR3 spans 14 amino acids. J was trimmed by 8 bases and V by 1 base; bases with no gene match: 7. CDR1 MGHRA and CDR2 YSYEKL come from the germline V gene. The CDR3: CASSQGQGVEEAFF. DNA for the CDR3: TGCGCCAGCAGCCAAGGGCAGGGGGTAGAGGAAGCTTTCTTT.

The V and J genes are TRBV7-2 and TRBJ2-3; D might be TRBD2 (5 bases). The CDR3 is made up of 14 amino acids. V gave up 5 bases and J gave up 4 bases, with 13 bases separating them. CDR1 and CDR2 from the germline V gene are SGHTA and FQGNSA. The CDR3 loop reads CASSAGPVADTQYF. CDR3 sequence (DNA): TGTGCCAGCAGCGCGGGCCCCGTCGCAGATACGCAGTATTTT. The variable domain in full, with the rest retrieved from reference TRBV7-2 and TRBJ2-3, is GAGVSQSPSNKVTEKGKDVELRCDPISGHTALYWYRQSLGQGLEFLIYFQGNSAPDKSGLPSDRFSAERTGGSVSTLTIQRTQQEDSAVYLCASSAGPVADTQYFGPGTRLTVL.

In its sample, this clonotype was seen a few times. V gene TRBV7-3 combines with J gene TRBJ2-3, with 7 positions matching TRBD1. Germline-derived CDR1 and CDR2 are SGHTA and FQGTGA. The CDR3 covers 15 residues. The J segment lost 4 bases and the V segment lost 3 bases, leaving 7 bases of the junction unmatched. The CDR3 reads CASSLLGGIADTQYF. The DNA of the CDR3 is TGTGCCAGCAGCTTGTTAGGGGGCATCGCAGATACGCAGTATTTT.

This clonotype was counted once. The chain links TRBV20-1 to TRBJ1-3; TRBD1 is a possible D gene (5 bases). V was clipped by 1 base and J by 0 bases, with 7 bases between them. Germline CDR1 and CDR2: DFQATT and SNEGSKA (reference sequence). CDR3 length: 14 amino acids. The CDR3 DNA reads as TGCAGTGCTAGAGTACAGGACTCTGGAAACACCATATATTTT. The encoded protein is CSARVQDSGNTIYF.

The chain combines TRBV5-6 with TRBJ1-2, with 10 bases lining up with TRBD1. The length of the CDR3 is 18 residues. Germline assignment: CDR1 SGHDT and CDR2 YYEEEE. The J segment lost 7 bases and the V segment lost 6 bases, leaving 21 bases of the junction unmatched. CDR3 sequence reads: CASTQTGGTGAMEFGYTF. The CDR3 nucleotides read TGTGCCAGCACCCAAACCGGCGGGACAGGGGCGATGGAGTTTGGCTACACCTTC.

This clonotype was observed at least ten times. The CDR3 sequence is CASSRGGGETQYF. In DNA form, the CDR3 reads TGTGCCAGCAGTCGAGGCGGGGGAGAGACCCAGTACTTC. The rearrangement uses TRBV28 and TRBJ2-5; 7 bases fit TRBD2. CDR1 is MDHEN and CDR2 is SYDVKM in the germline V gene. The length of the CDR3 is 13 residues. V lost 5 bases, J lost 4 bases, and 4 bases stayed unmatched.

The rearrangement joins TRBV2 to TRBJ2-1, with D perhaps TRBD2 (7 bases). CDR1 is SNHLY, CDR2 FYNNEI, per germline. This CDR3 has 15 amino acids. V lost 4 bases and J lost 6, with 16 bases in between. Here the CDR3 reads CASSVEGGRRNEQFF. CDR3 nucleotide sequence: TGTGCCAGCAGTGTTGAGGGGGGGAGGCGCAATGAGCAGTTCTTC.